This T cell receptor beta chain is drawn from a study of identical twins. Germline V gives CDR1 MNHEY, CDR2 SMNVEV (reference sequence). This CDR3 is 17 amino acids long. V lost 5 bases to trimming and J lost 2 bases; unmatched junction nucleotides: 13. This clonotype was observed a few times. One entry per CDR3 protein, called by TCRdb with MiXCR from the 5' RACE reads. This sample yields about 920,000 distinct CDR3 sequences, of which about 12% are seen a single time; roughly 1.5% belongs to the top ten. The same sample was also used in a study of yellow fever vaccine responses in identical twins.

V gene TRBV27 combines with J gene TRBJ2-7, with TRBD1 identical over 9 bases. The material sequenced was PBMCs. The sequence derives from a woman under 30 in good health. The DNA of the CDR3 is TGTGCCAGCAGTCCGATTTACGGGACAGGGAATGCCTACGAGCAGTACTTC. Its protein product is CASSPIYGTGNAYEQYF.